This T cell receptor (beta chain) comes out of a study of T cell repertoires in cytomegalovirus infection. As for the study in general: TCR beta signatures that were public indicated CMV infection and matching HLA type.

Findings of the study overall: In two of eight donors, the top clonotype was HLA-C-restricted CMV-specific.

V lost 3 bases, J lost 1 base, and 9 bases lay in between. Germline CDR1 reads SQVTM; CDR2 reads ANQGSEA. This CDR3 has 13 amino acids. TCRdb processed the reads anew with MiXCR; each CDR3 protein has one entry. The sample carries 340,000 or so distinct CDR3 sequences, about 25% recorded once. Concerning this clonotype: Its antigen is undetermined.

The TCR originated in a human donor in good health (CMV status not recorded). Some clones in this sample may be carry-over from other donors' samples. This chain uses TRBV29-1 with TRBJ1-1; tentatively, D is TRBD1 (5 bases). The input for sequencing was cultured PBMCs, taken from culture after CMV antigen stimulation. The CDR3 region is CSVEATENTEAFF. The DNA for the CDR3 is TGCAGCGTTGAGGCGACAGAGAACACTGAAGCTTTCTTT.